This T cell receptor beta chain was identified in a study of blood T cell repertoires in COVID-19. Study summary: Spain, Italy and the United States supplied samples that represented acute and convalescent COVID-19. The analysed material was cDNA or gDNA that came from T cells, B-cell-depleted T cells, or PBMCs.

Authors' analysis steps: Reference gene primer amplification yielded estimated nucleated cell counts. The protocol was immunoSEQ multiplex PCR, while the TCRdb copy is restricted to in-frame clones and leaves out a portion. V, J and clone size were drawn from that table, and D and trimming were deduced from the DNA. Seen here are under 300,000 clones, 75% to 90% observed once, and the top ten hold roughly 14%. The CDR3 has 12 residues. Germline CDR1 is SGHDT and CDR2 is YYEEEE. The V and J ends lost 3 bases and 7 bases, in that order; junction bases with no gene match: 2. Seattle's enrolled individuals joined amid active infection and were then monitored longitudinally.

The genes are TRBV5-6 and TRBJ1-1, with 8 bases fitting TRBD1. Sequencing was performed on peripheral blood. The TCR was taken from a woman aged 70 to 79 with COVID-19, enrolled during active disease. Here the CDR3 DNA reads TGTGCCAGCAGCTATGGACAGGGTGAAGCTTTCTTT. Protein sequence: CASSYGQGEAFF.